This TCR beta chain was captured in a study of brain T cells in children with intractable seizures. Study-wide results and caveats: HCMV serostatus was not known, and viral specificity came from CDR3 similarity only.

Assay: immunoSEQ multiplex PCR; the TCRdb copy retains only in-frame clones and omits some. The repertoire holds 80,000 or so clones, approximately 94% seen once, with 1.5% to 1.7% in the top ten. The CDR3 has 15 amino acids. J lost 4 bases, V lost 3 bases, and 3 bases had no gene match. Germline CDR1 reads SGHAT; CDR2 reads FQNNGV. As concerns this clone: The antigen is undetermined.

The sequenced cases were selected for having the highest brain T cell transcript signatures. Patients received at least one anti-epileptic drug before surgery. The receptor was derived from a boy under three years old with tuberous sclerosis and intractable seizures. Sequencing was performed on peripheral blood, taken at surgery. The chain joins TRBV11-2 to TRBJ1-4, with 9 bases that match TRBD1. CDR3 nucleotide sequence: TGTGCCAGCAGCTTGGACAGGGGTAATAATGAAAAACTGTTTTTT. It yields the protein CASSLDRGNNEKLFF.